At least ten counts were recorded for the clone carrying this T cell receptor beta chain. Antigen: not known. This specimen belongs to a study of regulatory T cells in long-lasting Graves disease. Library construction for TCR beta used iRepertoire HTBI primers and Arm-PCR of CDR3 regions. Using its own MiXCR run on the multiplex PCR reads, TCRdb lists one record per CDR3 protein. The sample shows about 530,000 distinct CDR3 sequences, roughly 15% of them seen only once. Described time point: newly diagnosed GD, antithyroid drugs for less than 3 months. RNA isolated from PBMCs was used to make the TCR library. General observations from the study: Newly diagnosed Graves' patients had higher TCR diversity than persistent ones. Analyses excluded thyroid tissue, covering peripheral blood alone.

Separately, the same data were catalogued under a study of T cells in Graves' hyperthyroidism and ophthalmopathy. Turning to that study: The model predicted ophthalmopathy a median approximately 6.3 months before onset.

The source of this sequence is a woman aged 40-65 years with Graves disease. The source material was peripheral blood mononuclear cells (PBMCs), sampled at new diagnosis, from a patient treated with antithyroid drugs.

CDR3 in amino acids: CASSLDARDTQYF. The CDR3 DNA follows: TGTGCCAGCAGTTTGGACGCCAGGGATACGCAGTATTTT. The chain employs TRBV12-3 or TRBV12-4 and TRBJ2-3; D uncertain. The V end was cut by 3 bases, the J end by 6 bases, with 10 bases between. This CDR3 comprises 13 residues.